Described below is a single T cell receptor (beta chain) sequence and its context. The junction and the germline gene differ at one end; a read error may be behind it. Germline assignment: CDR1 SGDLS and CDR2 YYNGEE. The length of the CDR3 is 17 residues. The data belong to a study of blood T cells in healthy people across ages. Combining a sample-barcoded 5' primer with a J-beta primer mix, a second PCR ran for about 7 to 11 cycles. MiXCR, applied by TCRdb to the 5' RACE reads, yields one record per CDR3 protein. The sample records approximately 1.5 million distinct CDR3 sequences, roughly two fifths being singletons.

This TCR was sampled from a woman between 18 and 29 years old in good health. The specimen sequenced was blood. The V and J genes are TRBV9 and TRBJ2-3; D not resolved. CDR3 protein: CASSVGALATPTNTQYF. The CDR3 nucleotides are TGTGCCAGCAGCGTAGGGGCCTTGGCGACCCCCACAAATACGCAGTATTTT.